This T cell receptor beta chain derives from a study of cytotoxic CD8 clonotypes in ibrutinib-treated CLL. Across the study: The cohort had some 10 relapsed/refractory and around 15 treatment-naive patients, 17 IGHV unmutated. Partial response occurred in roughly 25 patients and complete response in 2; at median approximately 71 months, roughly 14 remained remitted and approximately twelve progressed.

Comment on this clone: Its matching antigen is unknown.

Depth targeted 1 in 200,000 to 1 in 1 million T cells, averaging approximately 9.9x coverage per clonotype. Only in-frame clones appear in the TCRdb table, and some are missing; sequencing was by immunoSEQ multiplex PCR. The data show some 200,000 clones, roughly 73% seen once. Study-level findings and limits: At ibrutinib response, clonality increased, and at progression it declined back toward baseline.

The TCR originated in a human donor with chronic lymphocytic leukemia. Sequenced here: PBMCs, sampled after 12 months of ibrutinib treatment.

The CDR3: CASSQTTGPSEKLFF. CDR3 DNA: TGTGCCAGCAGCCAGACCACAGGGCCCAGTGAAAAACTGTTTTTT. This chain connects TRBV14 to TRBJ1-4, with D possibly matching TRBD1 (6 bases). V dropped 3 bases and J dropped 7 bases, with 15 bases sitting between them. Germline CDR1 and CDR2: SGHDN and FVKESK. This CDR3 is built from 15 residues.